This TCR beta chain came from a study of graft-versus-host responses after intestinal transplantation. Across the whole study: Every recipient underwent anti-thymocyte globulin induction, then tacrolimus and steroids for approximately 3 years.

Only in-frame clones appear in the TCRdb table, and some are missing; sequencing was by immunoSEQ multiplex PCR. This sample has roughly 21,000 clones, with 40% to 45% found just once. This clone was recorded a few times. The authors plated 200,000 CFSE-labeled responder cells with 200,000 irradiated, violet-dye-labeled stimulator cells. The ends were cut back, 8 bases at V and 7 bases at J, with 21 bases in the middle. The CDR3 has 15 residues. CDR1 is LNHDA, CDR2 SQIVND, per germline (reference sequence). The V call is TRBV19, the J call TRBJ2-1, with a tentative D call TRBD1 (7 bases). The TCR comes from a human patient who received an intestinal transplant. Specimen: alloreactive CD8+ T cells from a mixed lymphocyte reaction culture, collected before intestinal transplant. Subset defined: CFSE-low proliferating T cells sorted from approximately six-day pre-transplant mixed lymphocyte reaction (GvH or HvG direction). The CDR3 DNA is TGTGCCAGTCGACCCCCGAACAGGGGAGGAAATGAGCAGTTCTTC. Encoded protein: CASRPPNRGGNEQFF.